A single sample gave rise to the 29 T cell receptor beta chains below, sequenced in a study of radiation and T cells in renal cell carcinoma. TCRdb's copy holds only in-frame clones and misses some; the assay was immunoSEQ multiplex PCR. The sample records tens of thousands of clones, about four fifths being singletons. Indicated time point: baseline pretreatment blood. Treatment: 15 Gy SBRT to primary tumor, nephrectomy 4 weeks later. Material: blood, obtained from a patient whose treatment included radiotherapy and nephrectomy. Source of these receptors: a man aged 60 to 75 with renal cell carcinoma.

The J gene is TRBJ1-2, the V gene TRBV19, with no clear D. CDR3 length equals 14 residues. V lost 6 bases and J 0 bases, leaving 11 bases between the germline ends. Germline CDR1 reads LNHDA; CDR2 reads SQIVND (reference sequence). The CDR3, as DNA: TGTGCCAGTAGACTCGGTACCGCTAACTATGGCTACACCTTC. It specifies CASRLGTANYGYTF. The full variable domain, with the rest looked up from reference TRBV19 and TRBJ1-2, is DGGITQSPKYLFRKEGQNVTLSCEQNLNHDAMYWYRQDPGQGLRLIYYSQIVNDFQKGDIAEGYSVSREKKESFPLTVTSAQKNPTAFYLCASRLGTANYGYTFGSGTRLTVV.

This clone occurred a few times. The chain combines TRBV28 with TRBJ2-7; weak D call: TRBD2 (5 bases). The ends were cut back, 7 bases at V and 4 bases at J, with 14 bases in the middle. This CDR3 region has 13 residues. Germline V gives CDR1 MDHEN, CDR2 SYDVKM. The CDR3: CASIKSSGYEQYF. CDR3 in DNA: TGTGCCAGCATTAAATCCAGCGGATACGAGCAGTACTTC.

This clone has a handful of counts. The rearrangement joins TRBV15 to TRBJ2-7; 9 bases match TRBD1. Germline loops: CDR1 LNHNV, CDR2 YYDKDF (reference sequence). The CDR3 runs 18 residues. J was trimmed by 2 bases and V by 4 bases; bases with no gene match: 15. The CDR3 DNA is TGTGCCACCAGCAAAAACCCGGGACAGGGCAATAGGACCTACGAGCAGTACTTC. Residues: CATSKNPGQGNRTYEQYF.

This clone was observed once. The rearrangement links TRBV10-3 to TRBJ2-2; the D is unclear. Looked up from germline, CDR1 is ENHRY and CDR2 is SYGVKD. V was clipped by 0 bases and J by 5 bases, with 7 bases between them. CDR3 length: 14 residues. For the CDR3, the DNA is TGTGCCATCAGTGAGTCAATGCTTACCGGGGAGCTGTTTTTT. This encodes CAISESMLTGELFF.

The chain joins TRBV7-2 to TRBJ2-2, with 10 nucleotides matching TRBD2. Looked up from germline, CDR1 is SGHTA and CDR2 is FQGNSA. V was pared by 3 bases and J by 7 bases, with 8 bases of the junction left unmatched. The CDR3 spans 16 residues. The CDR3, as DNA: TGTGCCAGCAGCTTGATGCTAGCGGGAGTTGTCGGGGAGCTGTTTTTT. It translates to CASSLMLAGVVGELFF.

This chain links TRBV5-4 with TRBJ2-7, with 8 bases that match TRBD2. The CDR3 has 14 residues. Trimming cost V 2 bases and J 6 bases; bases outside gene matches: 7. Germline lookup yields CDR1 SGHNT and CDR2 YYREEE (reference sequence). The CDR3 sequence: CASSFTGTSGEQYF. The DNA for the CDR3 is TGTGCCAGCAGCTTCACCGGGACTAGTGGCGAGCAGTACTTC.

The CDR3 nucleotides are TGCAGCGTTAAGGTTACATCCGGAAACACCATATATTTT. Amino acids: CSVKVTSGNTIYF. This sequence joins TRBV29-1 and TRBJ1-3; D gene ambiguous. This CDR3 contains 13 residues. V was clipped by 5 bases and J by 4 bases, with 12 bases between them. Germline loops: CDR1 SQVTM, CDR2 ANQGSEA.

The chain links TRBV19 to TRBJ1-3; TRBD1 matches 10 bases. The CDR3 extends over 14 amino acids. Germline V gives CDR1 LNHDA, CDR2 SQIVND (reference sequence). After removal of 8 bases from V and 5 bases from J, the junction contained 6 bases not matched to a gene. CDR3 protein: CASGRTGGRNTIYF. CDR3 DNA sequence: TGTGCCAGTGGAAGGACAGGGGGACGAAACACCATATATTTT.

This clone was found a few times. V is TRBV19 and J is TRBJ1-1; the D is unclear. The CDR3 is 14 amino acids. Germline values: CDR1 LNHDA, CDR2 SQIVND (reference sequence). The V end lost 3 bases, the J end lost 0 bases, and 8 bases lay between the germline ends. CDR3 coding DNA: TGTGCCAGTAGTATGGAAGGGTTGAACACTGAAGCTTTCTTT. Translated: CASSMEGLNTEAFF.

The table lists this clone with a count of one. The CDR3 DNA follows: TGCGCCAGCGGCCGACTAGCGGGGGACTCCTACGAGCAGTACTTC. Protein: CASGRLAGDSYEQYF. V is TRBV10-2 and J is TRBJ2-7; 12 bases agree with TRBD2. The CDR3 loop spans 15 amino acids. Trimming took 8 bases from V and 0 from J; bases not matched to a gene: 5. Germline V gene sequence: CDR1 WSHSY, CDR2 SAAADI.

J is TRBJ2-5 and V is TRBV19; D possibly corresponds to TRBD1 (6 bases). Per germline, CDR1 LNHDA and CDR2 SQIVND (reference sequence). With 1 base removed from V and 0 bases from J, the gap between germline ends came to 9 bases. The CDR3 is made up of 15 amino acids. The CDR3: CASSIGGLNQETQYF. CDR3 DNA: TGTGCCAGTAGTATAGGGGGGCTAAACCAAGAGACCCAGTACTTC.

This rearrangement joins TRBV21-1 to TRBJ2-5; the table's D call TRBD2 went unverified against the DNA. TRBV21-1 counts as a pseudogene. The CDR3 sequence is 14 residues long. CDR3 nucleotides: TGTGCCAGCAGCAAAGCCCCGGGACAAGAGACCCAGTACTTC. This translates into CASSKAPGQETQYF.

J is TRBJ1-1 and V is TRBV9; D uncertain. The germline V gene has CDR1 SGDLS and CDR2 YYNGEE. This CDR3 contains 12 residues. Trimming pared 5 bases from V and 0 bases from J, leaving 5 bases between. The CDR3 DNA follows: TGTGCCAGCAGAGCCATGAACACTGAAGCTTTCTTT. Translated: CASRAMNTEAFF.

The chain couples TRBV7-9 to TRBJ2-7; possible D gene TRBD2, 6 bases. CDR1 is SEHNR, CDR2 FQNEAQ, per germline (reference sequence). Trimming removed 9 bases at V and 4 bases at J, with 16 bases between. This CDR3 region has 13 residues. The DNA for the CDR3 is TGTGCCAGTCGACCGGGACTCTCTTACGAGCAGTACTTC. Protein: CASRPGLSYEQYF.

This chain uses TRBV25-1 with TRBJ2-2; TRBD2 is a possible D gene (6 bases). The germline V gene encodes CDR1 MGHDK and CDR2 SYGVNS. This CDR3 has 13 residues. Trimming left V 7 bases short and J 6 bases short, with 12 bases between. The CDR3 DNA reads TGTGCCAGCACCTCGGGAGTCGCCGGGGAGCTGTTTTTT. Its protein is CASTSGVAGELFF.

The sample holds a few counts of this clone. The chain combines TRBV4-2 with TRBJ2-1; unclear D gene. The CDR3 length is 13 residues. Deletions cut 0 bases from V and 12 bases from J, with 12 bases between. From germline, CDR1 is LGHNA and CDR2 YNFKEQ. CDR3 region: CASSQESPVSQFF. CDR3 coding DNA: TGTGCCAGCAGCCAAGAATCCCCAGTCTCGCAGTTCTTC.

The rearrangement uses TRBV7-2 and TRBJ2-1; 7 bases map to TRBD2. The germline CDR1 and CDR2 sequences are SGHTA and FQGNSA. This CDR3 has 15 residues. J was trimmed by 4 bases and V by 5 bases; bases with no gene match: 8. The CDR3 loop reads CASSRWEGGYNEQFF. CDR3 DNA sequence: TGTGCCAGCAGCCGGTGGGAGGGAGGGTACAATGAGCAGTTCTTC.

The genes are TRBV9 and TRBJ1-2, with 8 bases identical to TRBD1. The CDR3 has 18 amino acids. J lost 0 bases, V lost 0 bases, and 10 bases had no gene match. Germline CDR1 is SGDLS and CDR2 is YYNGEE. The CDR3 nucleotides read TGTGCCAGCAGCGTAGGAGGCTTCAGGGGGCCAACTAACTATGGCTACACCTTC. Its translation is CASSVGGFRGPTNYGYTF.

The chain links TRBV28 to TRBJ2-3, with 8 bases identical to TRBD1. Germline V gives CDR1 MDHEN, CDR2 SYDVKM. V shed 7 bases and J 8 bases; nucleotides not matched to a gene: 8. The CDR3 length is 13 residues. CDR3 in DNA: TGTGCCAGCATTGACAGGGGCCCTCGTACGCAGTATTTT. This gives the protein CASIDRGPRTQYF. Full variable domain (remainder filled in from reference TRBV28 and TRBJ2-3): DVKVTQSSRYLVKRTGEKVFLECVQDMDHENMFWYRQDPGLGLRLIYFSYDVKMKEKGDIPEGYSVSREKKERFSLILESASTNQTSMYLCASIDRGPRTQYFGPGTRLTVL.

CDR3 in DNA: TGTGCCAGCAGTGAAGGGGGAATACAGTACTTC. Its translation: CASSEGGIQYF. V usage is TRBV6-1 and J usage is TRBJ2-4, with D uncertain. Germline lookup yields CDR1 MNHNS and CDR2 SASEGT. This CDR3 has 11 residues. V was pared by 1 base and J by 13 bases, with 8 bases between.

V usage is TRBV6-1 and J usage is TRBJ2-7; 8 bases fit TRBD2. This CDR3 has 14 residues. CDR1 is MNHNS and CDR2 is SASEGT in the germline V gene. Unmatched junction bases numbered 5, after V lost 6 bases and J lost 1 base. The CDR3 here is CASRATSASYEQYF. CDR3 nucleotides: TGTGCCAGCAGGGCGACTAGCGCATCCTACGAGCAGTACTTC.

J is TRBJ2-3 and V is TRBV6-1; possible D gene TRBD1, 5 bases. CDR3 size: 17 residues. Germline V gives CDR1 MNHNS, CDR2 SASEGT. The V gene lost 3 bases and the J gene lost 0 bases, with 16 bases spanning the gap. The CDR3 nucleotides read TGTGCCAGCAGTGAGACCCTAGGGGTCTCTAGCACAGATACGCAGTATTTT. This codes for CASSETLGVSSTDTQYF.

This clone is labeled large. The gene calls are TRBV29-1 and TRBJ2-7; the match to TRBD1 covers 9 bases. This CDR3 spans 14 amino acids. Germline assignment: CDR1 SQVTM and CDR2 ANQGSEA. With V trimmed by 7 bases and J by 4 bases, 11 bases remained unmatched. DNA for the CDR3: TGCAGCGCGACAGGGGGTTCCGGGCTATACGAGCAGTACTTC. It codes for CSATGGSGLYEQYF.

The J gene is TRBJ1-1, the V gene TRBV6-6; 11 bases line up with TRBD1. V was pared by 8 bases and J by 11 bases, with 7 bases of the junction left unmatched. The CDR3 spans 12 residues. CDR1 is MNHNY and CDR2 is SVGAGI in the germline V gene (reference sequence). As DNA, the CDR3 is TGTGCCAGCCTTCCGGGACAGGGGGTGGCTTTCTTT. Protein: CASLPGQGVAFF.

The chain joins TRBV5-4 to TRBJ2-1; D perhaps matches TRBD2 (5 bases). The V end lost 1 base, the J end lost 0 bases, and 8 bases lay between the germline ends. Looked up from germline, CDR1 is SGHNT and CDR2 is YYREEE (reference sequence). The CDR3 has 15 amino acids. CDR3 coding DNA: TGTGCCAGCAGCTTGACGGGAAGCTCCTACAATGAGCAGTTCTTC. Translation: CASSLTGSSYNEQFF.

This rearrangement joins TRBV10-3 to TRBJ2-5, with 7 bases lining up with TRBD1. The V segment lost 2 bases and the J segment 3 bases; nucleotides outside the gene matches: 3. The length of the CDR3 is 14 residues. Germline V gives CDR1 ENHRY, CDR2 SYGVKD. Here the CDR3 reads CAISEDRAKETQYF. CDR3 coding DNA: TGTGCCATCAGTGAGGACAGGGCTAAAGAGACCCAGTACTTC.

V gene TRBV10-3 combines with J gene TRBJ2-1; weak D call: TRBD2 (6 bases). CDR3 length: 16 amino acids. V lost 2 bases and J 6 bases, leaving 17 bases between the germline ends. Germline V lookup: CDR1 ENHRY, CDR2 SYGVKD. The CDR3 DNA follows: TGTGCCATCAGTGAGGATGGAGGGGTCCCTATCAATGAGCAGTTCTTC. This gives the protein CAISEDGGVPINEQFF.

This clone was recorded only once. The chain recombines TRBV11-2 with TRBJ2-7, with D perhaps matching TRBD1 (5 bases). The CDR3 extends over 15 amino acids. CDR1 is SGHAT and CDR2 is FQNNGV in the germline V gene. V shed 1 base and J shed 2 bases, with 12 bases lying between them. The CDR3 DNA reads TGTGCCAGCAGCTTAGGGACACTCACAACCTACGAGCAGTACTTC. Its protein product is CASSLGTLTTYEQYF.

This rearrangement joins TRBV12-1 to TRBJ2-4; the table's D call, TRBD1, was not checked against the DNA. TRBV12-1 is given as a pseudogene. The CDR3 has 14 residues. The CDR3 DNA reads as TGTGCCAGCAGCTTTGTGGCAGCCAAAAACATTCAGTACTTC. It translates to CASSFVAAKNIQYF.